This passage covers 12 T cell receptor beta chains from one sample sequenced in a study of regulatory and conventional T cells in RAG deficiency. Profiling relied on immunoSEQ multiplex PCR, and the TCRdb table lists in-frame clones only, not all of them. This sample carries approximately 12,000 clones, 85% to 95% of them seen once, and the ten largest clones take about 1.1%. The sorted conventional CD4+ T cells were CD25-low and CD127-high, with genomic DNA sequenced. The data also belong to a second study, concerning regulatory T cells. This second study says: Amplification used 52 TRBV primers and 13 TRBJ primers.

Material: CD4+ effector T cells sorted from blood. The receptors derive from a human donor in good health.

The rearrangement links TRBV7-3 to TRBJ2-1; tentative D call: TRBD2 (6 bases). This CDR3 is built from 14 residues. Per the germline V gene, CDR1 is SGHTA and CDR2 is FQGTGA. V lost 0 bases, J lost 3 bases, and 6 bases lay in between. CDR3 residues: CASSLTGGYNEQFF. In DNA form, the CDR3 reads TGTGCCAGCAGCTTAACGGGGGGCTACAATGAGCAGTTCTTC.

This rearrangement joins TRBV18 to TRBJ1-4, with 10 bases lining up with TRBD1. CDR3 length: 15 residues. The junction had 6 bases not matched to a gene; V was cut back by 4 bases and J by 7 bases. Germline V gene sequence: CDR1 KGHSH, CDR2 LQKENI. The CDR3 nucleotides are TGTGCCAGCTCACAGTCGACAGGGGGCACTGAAAAACTGTTTTTT. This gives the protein CASSQSTGGTEKLFF.

The CDR3 DNA reads TGCGCCAGCAGCTTACGCGGGGGGGCGGGTGAGCAGTTCTTC. The encoded protein is CASSLRGGAGEQFF. The chain combines TRBV5-1 with TRBJ2-1, with TRBD2 matching 9 bases. V lost 2 bases to trimming and J lost 9 bases; unmatched junction nucleotides: 6. This CDR3 has 14 residues. Germline CDR1 is SGHRS and CDR2 is YFSETQ.

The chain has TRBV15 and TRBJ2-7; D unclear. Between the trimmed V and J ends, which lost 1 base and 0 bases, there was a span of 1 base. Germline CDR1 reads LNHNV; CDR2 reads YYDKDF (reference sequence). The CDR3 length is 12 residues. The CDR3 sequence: CATSRGSYEQYF. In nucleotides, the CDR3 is TGTGCCACCAGCAGAGGCTCCTACGAGCAGTACTTC.

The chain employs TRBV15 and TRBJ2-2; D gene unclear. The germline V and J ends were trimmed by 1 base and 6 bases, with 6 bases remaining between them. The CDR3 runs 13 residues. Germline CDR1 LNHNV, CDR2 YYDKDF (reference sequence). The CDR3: CATSRVPSGELFF. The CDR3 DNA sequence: TGTGCCACCAGCAGAGTACCCTCCGGGGAGCTGTTTTTT. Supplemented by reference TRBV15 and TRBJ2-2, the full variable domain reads DAMVIQNPRYQVTQFGKPVTLSCSQTLNHNVMYWYQQKSSQAPKLLFHYYDKDFNNEADTPDNFQSRRPNTSFCFLDIRSPGLGDTAMYLCATSRVPSGELFFGEGSRLTVL.

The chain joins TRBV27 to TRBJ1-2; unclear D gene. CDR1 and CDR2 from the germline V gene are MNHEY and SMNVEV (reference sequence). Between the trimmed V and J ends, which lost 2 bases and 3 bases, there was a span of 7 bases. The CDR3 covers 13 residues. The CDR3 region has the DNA TGTGCCAGCAGTTTAGCGCGGGACTATGGCTACACCTTC. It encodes CASSLARDYGYTF.

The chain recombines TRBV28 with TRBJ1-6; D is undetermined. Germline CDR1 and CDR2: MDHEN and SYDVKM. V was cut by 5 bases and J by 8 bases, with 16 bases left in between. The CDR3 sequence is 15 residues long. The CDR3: CASSPALGRDSPLHF. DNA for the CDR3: TGTGCCAGCAGTCCCGCTTTGGGGAGAGATTCACCCCTCCACTTT.

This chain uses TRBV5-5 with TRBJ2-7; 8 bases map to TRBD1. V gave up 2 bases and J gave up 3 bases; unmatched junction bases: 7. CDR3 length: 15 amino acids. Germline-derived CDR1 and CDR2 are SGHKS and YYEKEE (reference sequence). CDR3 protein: CASSLLWTGSYEQYF. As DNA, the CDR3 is TGTGCCAGCAGCTTACTATGGACAGGGAGCTACGAGCAGTACTTC.

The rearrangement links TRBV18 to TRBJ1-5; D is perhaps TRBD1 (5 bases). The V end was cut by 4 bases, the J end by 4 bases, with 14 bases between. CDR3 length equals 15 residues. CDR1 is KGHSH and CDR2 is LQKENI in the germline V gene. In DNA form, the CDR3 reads TGTGCCAGCTCACTCCAGGGCCAGGGAAATCAGCCCCAGCATTTT. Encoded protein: CASSLQGQGNQPQHF.

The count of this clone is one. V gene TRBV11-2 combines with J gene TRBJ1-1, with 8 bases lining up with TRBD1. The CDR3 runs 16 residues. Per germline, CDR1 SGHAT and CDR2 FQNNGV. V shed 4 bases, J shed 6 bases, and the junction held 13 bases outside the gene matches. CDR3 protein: CASSSGQGSFSAEAFF. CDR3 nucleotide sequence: TGTGCCAGCAGCTCTGGACAGGGTAGTTTCTCCGCTGAAGCTTTCTTT.

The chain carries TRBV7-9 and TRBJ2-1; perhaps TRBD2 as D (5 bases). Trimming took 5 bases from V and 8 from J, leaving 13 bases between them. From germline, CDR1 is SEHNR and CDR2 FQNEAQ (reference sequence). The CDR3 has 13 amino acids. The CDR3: CASSLPPGYEQFF. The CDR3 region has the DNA TGTGCCAGCAGCCTCCCCCCGGGATATGAGCAGTTCTTC.

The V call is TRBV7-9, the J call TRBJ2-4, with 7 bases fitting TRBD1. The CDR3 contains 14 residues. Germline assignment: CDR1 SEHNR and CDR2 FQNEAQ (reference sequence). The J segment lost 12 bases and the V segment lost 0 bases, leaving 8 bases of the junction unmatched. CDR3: CASSLADRFSTQYF. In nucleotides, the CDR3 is TGTGCCAGCAGCTTAGCGGACAGGTTTAGCACTCAGTACTTC. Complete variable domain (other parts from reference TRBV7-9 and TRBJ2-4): DTGVSQNPRHKITKRGQNVTFRCDPISEHNRLYWYRQTLGQGPEFLTYFQNEAQLEKSRLLSDRFSAERPKGSFSTLEIQRTEQGDSAMYLCASSLADRFSTQYFGAGTRLSVL.